Below, 7 T cell receptor beta chains from the same sample are listed, as sequenced in a study of OX40 agonist ivuxolimab in advanced cancers. Libraries were prepared by immunoSEQ multiplex PCR; TCRdb keeps only in-frame clonotypes and omits some of them. Among approximately 100,000 clones, 80% to 95% were seen once, and the ten largest hold 1.5% to 2%. This sample comprised CD4+ or CD8+ T cells sorted from blood, obtained in a trial of the OX40 agonist ivuxolimab. The receptors originated from an adult with an advanced solid tumor such as melanoma, head and neck, liver or kidney cancer.

The chain combines TRBV28 with TRBJ2-5; 7 nucleotides agree with TRBD1. This CDR3 region has 15 residues. Trimming cost V 6 bases and J 2 bases; bases outside gene matches: 9. CDR1 MDHEN and CDR2 SYDVKM come from the germline V gene. CDR3 DNA sequence: TGTGCCAGCAGCCCCGGGACAGCTATTCAAGAGACCCAGTACTTC. Translating gives CASSPGTAIQETQYF.

V is TRBV10-3 and J is TRBJ2-5, with 10 bases that match TRBD1. This CDR3 has 13 residues. Unmatched junction bases numbered 4, after V lost 7 bases and J lost 5 bases. Per the germline V gene, CDR1 is ENHRY and CDR2 is SYGVKD. For the CDR3, the DNA is TGTGCCATCAACCCGGGACAGGGGGAGACCCAGTACTTC. Translated, it gives CAINPGQGETQYF.

V is TRBV19 and J is TRBJ2-3, with D perhaps matching TRBD2 (7 bases). This CDR3 is 14 amino acids long. V gave up 5 bases and J gave up 4 bases, with 13 bases separating them. The V gene's germline CDR1 is LNHDA and CDR2 SQIVND (reference sequence). The CDR3 loop is CASSEQGGADTQYF. CDR3 nucleotide sequence: TGTGCCAGTAGTGAACAGGGAGGGGCAGATACGCAGTATTTT.

The rearrangement joins TRBV6-5 to TRBJ1-6; TRBD1 is a possible D gene (5 bases). CDR3 length: 13 amino acids. Trimming shortened V by 4 bases and J by 16 bases, and 17 bases separated the two germline ends. The germline gives CDR1 MNHEY, CDR2 SVGAGI. The CDR3 DNA reads TGTGCCAGCAGTTGGGGGGAGGCAGGGTCGCTCCACTTT. This sequence encodes CASSWGEAGSLHF.

The chain combines TRBV30 with TRBJ1-1, with D possibly matching TRBD1 (5 bases). Trimming pared 1 base from V and 6 bases from J, leaving 9 bases between. This CDR3 spans 12 amino acids. The germline V gene encodes CDR1 GTSNPN and CDR2 SVGIG (reference sequence). CDR3 nucleotide sequence: TGTGCCTGGAGTGACAGGTCTGCTGAAGCTTTCTTT. This encodes CAWSDRSAEAFF. Variable domain in full (rest from reference TRBV30 and TRBJ1-1): SQTIHQWPATLVQPVGSPLSLECTVEGTSNPNLYWYRQAAGRGLQLLFYSVGIGQISSEVPQNLSASRPQDRQFILSSKKLLLSDSGFYLCAWSDRSAEAFFGQGTRLTVV.

This clone has just one count. The chain has TRBV30 and TRBJ1-3, with 9 bases lining up with TRBD1. The CDR3 length is 16 residues. V lost 7 bases, J lost 0 bases, and 10 bases stayed unmatched. Germline-derived CDR1 and CDR2 are GTSNPN and SVGIG (reference sequence). As DNA, the CDR3 is TGTGCCTACAATGCGGGACAGGGATTCTCTGGAAACACCATATATTTT. This sequence encodes CAYNAGQGFSGNTIYF.

The chain couples TRBV7-9 to TRBJ2-2, with 8 bases matching TRBD1. V trimming: 4 bases; J trimming: 3 bases; junction bases outside the gene matches: 7. The germline gives CDR1 SEHNR, CDR2 FQNEAQ (reference sequence). The CDR3 sequence is 16 residues long. CDR3 sequence reads: CASSSPGGPHTGELFF. The CDR3 DNA reads as TGTGCCAGCAGCTCGCCAGGGGGCCCTCACACCGGGGAGCTGTTTTTT.